This note documents a single T cell receptor (beta chain) sequence. Its matching antigen is unknown. The V segment lost 7 bases and the J segment 6 bases; nucleotides outside the gene matches: 11. CDR1 and CDR2 from the germline V gene are SGHNT and YENEEA. The CDR3 has 14 residues. These data originate in a study of OX40 agonist ivuxolimab in advanced cancers. On the study more broadly: Ivuxolimab, an agonist antibody against OX40 (CD134), was given to patients. Eligibility rules accepted prior anti-PD-1, anti-PD-L1 or anti-CTLA-4 therapy, and around 44% had some. Patients achieving partial responses numbered three: one hepatocellular carcinoma case and two cutaneous melanoma cases. Findings and limits, study-wide: Antigens targeted by the expanded peripheral T cells were not determined.

Assay: immunoSEQ multiplex PCR; the TCRdb copy retains only in-frame clones and omits some. The table shows about 110,000 clones, with 91% occurring only once. The receptor comes from an adult with an advanced solid tumor such as melanoma, head and neck, liver or kidney cancer. The chain carries TRBV11-3 and TRBJ2-7, with 8 bases lining up with TRBD2. The specimen was CD4+ or CD8+ T cells sorted from blood, collected in a trial of the OX40 agonist ivuxolimab. The CDR3 loop reads CASTPRAGASEQYF. Here the CDR3 DNA reads TGTGCCAGCACCCCACGAGCGGGGGCCTCCGAGCAGTACTTC.